Listed below are T cell receptor beta chains from one sample, sequenced in a study of blood T cell repertoires in COVID-19. The table came from immunoSEQ multiplex PCR; TCRdb's copy has only in-frame clones and leaves some out. The data show 100,000 to 150,000 clones, 75% to 90% seen once. The material sequenced was peripheral blood. The receptors shown here come from a human donor in a cohort sampled during active COVID-19. CDR3s include the opening cysteine and the closing phenylalanine or tryptophan. A D gene is named only where the DNA matches it firmly. Part of the rows lack a size; the others show once, few, many or a class for expanded clones.

abundance	len	v_gene	d_gene	j_gene	CDR3aa	CDR3nt
-	16	TRBV18	TRBD1	TRBJ1-5	CASSPPQGAGNQPQHF	TGTGCCAGCTCACCACCGCAGGGGGCGGGCAATCAGCCCCAGCATTTT
once	17	TRBV19	TRBD2	TRBJ2-1	CASSMGTSGVIYNEQFF	TGTGCCAGTAGTATGGGGACTAGCGGGGTAATCTACAATGAGCAGTTCTTC
-	14	TRBV5-1	-	TRBJ1-6	CASSLEAVGAPLHF	TGCGCCAGCAGCTTGGAGGCGGTGGGAGCACCCCTCCACTTT
-	15	TRBV27	-	TRBJ1-5	CASSLFGQSNQPQHF	TGTGCCAGCAGTTTATTCGGACAGAGCAATCAGCCCCAGCATTTT
-	15	TRBV11-2	TRBD1	TRBJ1-1	CASRAVRTGNTEAFF	TGTGCCAGCAGAGCCGTCCGGACAGGGAACACTGAAGCTTTCTTT
-	13	TRBV19	-	TRBJ1-2	CASNSNHRYGYTF	TGTGCCAGTAACAGCAATCATCGCTATGGCTACACCTTC
-	16	TRBV7-6	TRBD2	TRBJ2-1	CASSGEVSGRAEGQFF	TGTGCCAGCAGCGGCGAGGTTAGCGGGAGGGCTGAGGGGCAGTTCTTC
-	15	TRBV28	-	TRBJ2-6	CASSTGLAGANVLTF	TGTGCCAGCAGCACAGGTTTGGCTGGGGCCAACGTCCTGACTTTC
once	17	TRBV4-1	TRBD2	TRBJ2-3	CASSQAPVAGLGDTQYF	TGCGCCAGCAGCCAAGCCCCAGTAGCGGGCCTAGGAGATACGCAGTATTTT
few	15	TRBV14	-	TRBJ1-2	CASSQDWFGGYGYTF	TGTGCCAGCAGCCAAGATTGGTTCGGAGGCTATGGCTACACCTTC
-	15	TRBV19	TRBD2	TRBJ2-7	CASSIGAGGLGEQYF	TGTGCCAGTAGTATCGGAGCGGGAGGGCTTGGGGAGCAGTACTTC
-	16	TRBV19	-	TRBJ1-1	CASSIVAGVSRAEAFF	TGTGCCAGTAGTATAGTGGCAGGGGTCTCTCGGGCTGAAGCTTTCTTT
-	15	TRBV28	TRBD1	TRBJ1-2	CASSLSLGQAKGYTF	TGTGCCAGCAGTTTATCGCTAGGACAGGCTAAGGGCTACACCTTC
-	17	TRBV28	TRBD2	TRBJ2-1	CASSQGLAGSSYNEQFF	TGTGCCAGCAGTCAGGGACTAGCGGGATCCTCCTACAATGAGCAGTTCTTC
many	14	TRBV27	TRBD1	TRBJ2-1	CASSLDRGRNEQFF	TGTGCCAGCAGTTTAGACAGGGGGCGAAATGAGCAGTTCTTC
-	14	TRBV3-1/TRBV3-2	TRBD2	TRBJ2-7	CASSQGASGKGQYF	TGTGCCAGCAGCCAAGGCGCTAGCGGGAAGGGGCAGTACTTC
-	16	TRBV9	-	TRBJ1-1	CASSPQGQGRNTEAFF	TGTGCCAGCAGCCCCCAGGGGCAGGGAAGGAACACTGAAGCTTTCTTT
-	17	TRBV28	-	TRBJ1-3	CASSPIRGGPSTNTIYF	TGTGCCAGCAGCCCTATCCGCGGGGGTCCGTCCACAAACACCATATATTTT
few	14	TRBV28	TRBD1	TRBJ2-7	CASSFSDRGGEQYF	TGTGCCAGCAGTTTTTCGGACAGGGGCGGCGAGCAGTACTTC
-	14	TRBV12-5	-	TRBJ1-1	CASGLLTVNTEAFF	TGTGCTAGTGGTTTGCTTACAGTGAACACTGAAGCTTTCTTT
once	14	TRBV6-4	TRBD1	TRBJ1-4	CASSEPGQGGKLFF	TGTGCCAGCAGTGAACCCGGACAGGGAGGAAAACTGTTTTTT
once	14	TRBV9	TRBD1	TRBJ2-5	CASSVAQGAETQYF	TGTGCCAGCAGCGTAGCACAGGGGGCAGAGACCCAGTACTTC
-	16	TRBV7-2	-	TRBJ1-3	CASSLQGPSSGNTIYF	TGTGCCAGCAGCTTACAGGGGCCAAGCTCTGGAAACACCATATATTTT